This TCR beta chain was sequenced for a study of tumor and adjacent non-tumor tissue in lung cancer. Turning to the study itself: Aged roughly 31 to 76 years, patients included 10 men and 4 to 6 women with stage I to III disease.

Germline V CDR1 and CDR2: SGHRS, YFSETQ. The CDR3 has 14 residues. Regarding the study as a whole: Top 100 clones took a larger repertoire share in normal lung.

TCRbeta libraries were built with three rounds of nested PCR, modified from ARM-PCR. MiXCR, applied by TCRdb to the multiplex PCR reads, yields one record per CDR3 protein. Among under 150,000 distinct CDR3 sequences listed, 66% were seen once. This sample's RNA came from whole unsorted tissue. This clonotype has just one count. What it binds is unknown. This may arise from a read error, as a much more abundant clone is one base away. This receptor was taken from a man aged 60 to 75 with small cell lung cancer. The chain combines TRBV5-1 with TRBJ2-5, with D possibly TRBD1 on 6 matching bases. Source material: lung tumor tissue. The CDR3 DNA reads as TGCGCCAGCAGCTTGTTCACAGGGAAGGAGACCCATTACTTC. Protein: CASSLFTGKETHYF.